There are a few counts of the clone carrying this TCR beta chain. Its matching antigen is unknown. Unique molecular identifiers were built into the TCRbeta library. TCRdb analysed the PCR reads with MiXCR anew, one entry per CDR3 protein. The table lists approximately 520,000 distinct CDR3 sequences, 11% of them singletons. Germline CDR1 MDHEN, CDR2 SYDVKM. The CDR3 length is 15 residues. Losses at the gene ends were 7 bases for V and 8 bases for J; bases not matched to a gene: 8. The data were taken from a study of T-cell reconstitution after alpha-beta-depleted transplantation in children. Whole-study results and caveats: T cells produced anew were the main source of T-cell counts and diversity one year after transplant. Certain patients had high TCRbeta diversity at day 60, and it came from recipient T cells and thymic progenitors that survived.

This chain joins TRBV28 and TRBJ2-1; 13 positions agree with TRBD2. This receptor was obtained from a female patient between 2 and 10 years old who had a stem cell transplant for aplastic anemia, so the T cells may come from the graft donor. Material: PBMCs, mostly from graft donor cells, obtained 180 days after TCRalphabeta/CD19-depleted stem cell transplant. This CDR3 is CASTHATSGRYEQFF. DNA of the CDR3: TGTGCCAGCACCCACGCGACTAGCGGGAGGTATGAGCAGTTCTTC.